This T cell receptor beta chain was observed in a study of cytomegalovirus exposure and HLA in healthy donors. The PCR was carried out with 60 Vbeta primers and 13 Jbeta primers. Using immunoSEQ multiplex PCR, the repertoire was profiled, and TCRdb retains in-frame clones only, with some absent. This sample has more than 110,000 clones; 73% occur once, and the top ten carry 1.3%. Germline CDR1 and CDR2: LNHNV and YYDKDF (reference sequence). V trimming: 1 base; J trimming: 5 bases; junction bases outside the gene matches: 7. The CDR3 extends over 15 amino acids. V gene TRBV15 combines with J gene TRBJ2-5; 7 bases align to TRBD2. The sequence derives from a woman between 40 and 55 years old in good health and CMV-seronegative. The sample consisted of PBMCs. The CDR3 nucleotides are TGTGCCACCAGCAGAGGTGGGGAGGGGAAGGAGACCCAGTACTTC. It translates to CATSRGGEGKETQYF.